Presented here are 22 T cell receptor beta chains from one specimen sequenced in a study of blood T cell repertoires in COVID-19. TCRdb's copy holds only in-frame clones and misses some; the assay was immunoSEQ multiplex PCR. The sample lists about 400,000 clones; 65% to 90% were seen once. The sample taken for sequencing was peripheral blood. The receptors were sampled from a woman aged 60-75 years with COVID-19, enrolled during active disease.

The chain couples TRBV9 to TRBJ2-1; 10 bases are a match to TRBD1. The V segment lost 3 bases and the J segment 8 bases; nucleotides outside the gene matches: 5. This CDR3 has 14 residues. From germline, CDR1 is SGDLS and CDR2 YYNGEE. The CDR3 loop reads CASSARQGADEQFF. CDR3 bases: TGTGCCAGCAGCGCCAGACAGGGGGCAGATGAGCAGTTCTTC.

The V and J genes are TRBV5-5 and TRBJ2-1; TRBD2 aligns across 9 bases. CDR1 and CDR2 (germline): SGHKS, YYEKEE (reference sequence). There are 16 residues in the CDR3. Trimming at V came to 7 bases and at J to 7 bases, leaving 15 bases not matched to a gene. As DNA, the CDR3 is TGTGCCAGCCAGCGGAACCCGGGACTAGCCTCGAATGAGCAGTTCTTC. This codes for CASQRNPGLASNEQFF.

The chain couples TRBV7-9 to TRBJ2-7, with 8 bases matching TRBD2. The germline gives CDR1 SEHNR, CDR2 FQNEAQ (reference sequence). Trimming took 7 bases from V and 0 from J; bases not matched to a gene: 11. The CDR3 has 16 amino acids. The CDR3 DNA follows: TGTGCCAGCAACCCCGGAGGGCGGGGGGACTCCTACGAGCAGTACTTC. It is translated as CASNPGGRGDSYEQYF.

This clone was recorded once. The chain carries TRBV6-5 and TRBJ1-2, with D possibly matching TRBD1 (6 bases). The V and J ends lost 4 bases and 8 bases respectively, with 20 bases between them. This CDR3 is 15 amino acids long. Per the germline V gene, CDR1 is MNHEY and CDR2 is SVGAGI. The chain's CDR3 is CASSSRRSGAGGYTF. CDR3 nucleotide sequence: TGTGCCAGCAGTTCTCGCCGATCAGGGGCCGGAGGCTACACCTTC.

V gene TRBV5-1 combines with J gene TRBJ2-1; 9 nucleotides align to TRBD2. CDR3 size: 15 residues. Trimming removed 2 bases from V and 2 bases from J; junction bases left unmatched: 2. The germline gives CDR1 SGHRS, CDR2 YFSETQ. The CDR3: CASSLKRGAYNEQFF. The DNA for the CDR3 is TGCGCCAGCAGCTTAAAGCGGGGGGCCTACAATGAGCAGTTCTTC.

The V and J genes are TRBV6-5 and TRBJ2-7; 7 nucleotides line up with TRBD2. Germline CDR1 reads MNHEY; CDR2 reads SVGAGI. V lost 7 bases, J lost 3 bases, and 9 bases stayed unmatched. The CDR3 covers 14 residues. The CDR3: CASKYGTILYEQYF. The CDR3 DNA is TGTGCCAGCAAATACGGGACTATTCTCTACGAGCAGTACTTC.

This clone was picked up one time. The V gene is TRBV18, the J gene TRBJ1-2, with a weak D call TRBD1 (5 bases). V lost 3 bases to trimming and J lost 5 bases, with 13 bases between them. The CDR3 spans 14 residues. The germline gives CDR1 KGHSH, CDR2 LQKENI. CDR3: CASSPDQGAYGYTF. CDR3 sequence (DNA): TGTGCCAGCTCACCCGATCAGGGCGCTTATGGCTACACCTTC. The entire variable domain, with the rest obtained from reference TRBV18 and TRBJ1-2, is as follows: NAGVMQNPRHLVRRRGQEARLRCSPMKGHSHVYWYRQLPEEGLKFMVYLQKENIIDESGMPKERFSAEFPKEGPSILRIQQVVRGDSAAYFCASSPDQGAYGYTFGSGTRLTVV.

This chain connects TRBV10-3 to TRBJ2-3; 8 bases fit TRBD1. Looked up from germline, CDR1 is ENHRY and CDR2 is SYGVKD. Trimming cost V 5 bases and J 6 bases; bases outside gene matches: 7. This CDR3 contains 14 residues. CDR3 sequence: CAISSDRGIDTQYF. CDR3 in DNA: TGTGCCATCAGTAGCGACAGGGGCATCGATACGCAGTATTTT.

This clone was detected only once. V and J are TRBV19 and TRBJ1-6; no reliable D call. The CDR3 length is 15 residues. The germline CDR1 and CDR2 sequences are LNHDA and SQIVND (reference sequence). Trimming left V 8 bases short and J 11 bases short, with 22 bases between. CDR3 loop: CASGAGGVPSPPLHF. In DNA form, the CDR3 reads TGTGCCAGTGGCGCGGGAGGAGTGCCCAGTCCACCCCTCCACTTT.

The V call is TRBV5-1, the J call TRBJ2-5; 7 nucleotides match TRBD2. This CDR3 region has 15 residues. After removal of 0 bases from V and 2 bases from J, the junction contained 4 bases not matched to a gene. CDR1 and CDR2 from the germline V gene are SGHRS and YFSETQ. The chain's CDR3 is CASSLGPGGQETQYF. CDR3 nucleotide sequence: TGCGCCAGCAGCTTGGGCCCCGGGGGGCAAGAGACCCAGTACTTC.

The chain links TRBV5-1 to TRBJ2-1; 10 bases fit TRBD2. The ends lost 2 bases at V and 6 bases at J; junction bases unmatched: 5. The CDR3 extends over 15 amino acids. The germline CDR1 and CDR2 sequences are SGHRS and YFSETQ. The CDR3 nucleotides are TGCGCCAGCAGCTTCAGCGGGGGGGCCGTCAATGAGCAGTTCTTC. Its translation is CASSFSGGAVNEQFF.

The rearrangement joins TRBV3-1 (or the pseudogene TRBV3-2) to TRBJ1-2, with 8 nucleotides matching TRBD1. The CDR3 has 15 residues. The V segment lost 4 bases and the J segment 4 bases; nucleotides outside the gene matches: 8. The germline CDR1 and CDR2 sequences are LGHDT and YNNKEL (reference sequence). This CDR3 reads CASSRGTGVFYGYTF. CDR3 in DNA: TGTGCCAGCAGCCGAGGGACAGGAGTTTTCTATGGCTACACCTTC.

The V and J genes are TRBV11-3 and TRBJ1-4, with a possible D match to TRBD1 (6 bases). Between the trimmed V and J ends, which lost 4 bases and 3 bases, there was a span of 12 bases. The CDR3 is made up of 15 amino acids. The V gene's germline CDR1 is SGHNT and CDR2 YENEEA. In DNA form, the CDR3 reads TGTGCCAGCAGCTCAGAACAGGGACCTAATGAAAAACTGTTTTTT. Protein sequence: CASSSEQGPNEKLFF.

The chain joins TRBV9 to TRBJ2-1, with a tentative D call TRBD2 (5 bases). Germline lookup yields CDR1 SGDLS and CDR2 YYNGEE. The V and J ends lost 2 bases and 2 bases respectively, with 11 bases between them. The CDR3 runs 15 residues. This CDR3 is CASSVGDATYNEQFF. As DNA, the CDR3 is TGTGCCAGCAGCGTCGGGGATGCAACCTACAATGAGCAGTTCTTC.

This clone showed up just a few times. Here the CDR3 DNA reads TGTGCCAGCAGTGAAGGGACTAGCTGGTCCTACGAGCAGTACTTC. Protein: CASSEGTSWSYEQYF. The J gene is TRBJ2-7, the V gene TRBV6-1; 8 bases are a match to TRBD2. The V gene end was trimmed by 1 base and the J gene end by 1 base; junction bases not matched to a gene: 3. The germline V gene has CDR1 MNHNS and CDR2 SASEGT. The CDR3 is 15 amino acids.

CDR3 region: CASRKRAMNTEAFF. For the CDR3, the DNA is TGTGCCAGCAGGAAGAGGGCGATGAACACTGAAGCTTTCTTT. The chain is built from TRBV6-5 and TRBJ1-1; D gene ambiguous. Per the germline V gene, CDR1 is MNHEY and CDR2 is SVGAGI. CDR3 length: 14 amino acids. Between the trimmed V and J ends, which lost 6 bases and 0 bases, there was a span of 11 bases.

This chain connects TRBV11-2 to TRBJ2-7; D is uncertain. The V gene lost 0 bases and the J gene lost 0 bases, with 9 bases spanning the gap. The CDR3 covers 15 residues. Per germline, CDR1 SGHAT and CDR2 FQNNGV. In DNA form, the CDR3 reads TGTGCCAGCAGCTTAGATCCACTGAGCTCCTACGAGCAGTACTTC. This sequence encodes CASSLDPLSSYEQYF.

The rearrangement uses TRBV6-5 and TRBJ1-4; D is perhaps TRBD1 (5 bases). The CDR3 extends over 14 amino acids. Germline assignment: CDR1 MNHEY and CDR2 SVGAGI. V dropped 0 bases and J dropped 8 bases, with 10 bases sitting between them. CDR3 bases: TGTGCCAGCAGTTACTCCCAGGGCTGGGAAAAACTGTTTTTT. This encodes CASSYSQGWEKLFF.

This clone was counted many times. The genes are TRBV30 and TRBJ1-5; TRBD1 matches 7 bases. V trimming: 1 base; J trimming: 1 base; junction bases outside the gene matches: 7. The CDR3 totals 16 residues. The germline V gene has CDR1 GTSNPN and CDR2 SVGIG (reference sequence). The CDR3 sequence: CAWSALTGSSNQPQHF. The CDR3, as DNA: TGTGCCTGGAGTGCTCTGACAGGGTCCAGCAATCAGCCCCAGCATTTT.

This clone has a single count. The chain carries TRBV6-2 or TRBV6-3 and TRBJ2-3, with TRBD1 identical over 10 bases. Germline CDR1 MNHEY, CDR2 SVGEGT. The CDR3 has 14 residues. J gave up 7 bases and V 5 bases, and 6 bases lay outside the gene matches. The CDR3 DNA is TGTGCCAGCAGTCCGGGACAGGGGACAAATACGCAGTATTTT. It is translated as CASSPGQGTNTQYF.

This sequence joins TRBV4-1 and TRBJ1-4; TRBD1 matches at 7 bases. CDR1 is MGHRA, CDR2 YSYEKL, per germline. This CDR3 is built from 14 residues. With V trimmed by 4 bases and J by 4 bases, 3 bases remained unmatched. The CDR3 loop is CASSPHRGNEKLFF. CDR3 nucleotides: TGCGCCAGCAGCCCCCACAGGGGTAATGAAAAACTGTTTTTT.

The chain is built from TRBV5-1 and TRBJ2-7, with TRBD1 matching over 8 bases. Trimming cost V 3 bases and J 6 bases; bases outside gene matches: 11. The germline gives CDR1 SGHRS, CDR2 YFSETQ. The length of the CDR3 is 15 residues. CDR3 in amino acids: CASSSSWDRPLEQYF. The CDR3 region has the DNA TGCGCCAGCAGCTCGTCATGGGACAGGCCCCTCGAGCAGTACTTC.